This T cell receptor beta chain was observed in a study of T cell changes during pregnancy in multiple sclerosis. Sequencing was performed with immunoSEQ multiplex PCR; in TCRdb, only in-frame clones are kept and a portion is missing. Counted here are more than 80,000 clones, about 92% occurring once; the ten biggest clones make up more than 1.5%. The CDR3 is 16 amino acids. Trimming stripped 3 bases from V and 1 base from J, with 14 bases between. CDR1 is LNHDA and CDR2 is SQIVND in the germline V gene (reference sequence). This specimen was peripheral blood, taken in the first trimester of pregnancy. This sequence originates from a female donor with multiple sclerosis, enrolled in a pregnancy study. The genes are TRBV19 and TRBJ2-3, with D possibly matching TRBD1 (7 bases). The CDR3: CASSIRTGGGTDTQYF. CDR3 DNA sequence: TGTGCCAGTAGTATTCGGACAGGCGGGGGCACAGATACGCAGTATTTT.